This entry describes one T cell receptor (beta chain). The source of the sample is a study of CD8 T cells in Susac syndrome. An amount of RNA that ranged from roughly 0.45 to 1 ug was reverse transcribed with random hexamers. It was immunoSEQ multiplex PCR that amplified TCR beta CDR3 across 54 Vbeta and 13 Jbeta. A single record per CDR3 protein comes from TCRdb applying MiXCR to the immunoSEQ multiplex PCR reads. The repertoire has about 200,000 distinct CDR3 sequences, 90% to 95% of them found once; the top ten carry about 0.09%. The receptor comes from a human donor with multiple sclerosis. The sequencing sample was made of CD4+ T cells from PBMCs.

CDR3 amino acids: CASGENYGYTF. The CDR3 region has the DNA TGTGCTAGTGGCGAAAACTATGGCTACACCTTC. V and J are TRBV12-5 and TRBJ1-2; the D is unclear. Per the germline V gene, CDR1 is LGHNT and CDR2 is FRNRAP. V shed 6 bases and J shed 2 bases, with 4 bases lying between them. The CDR3 covers 11 residues.